This T cell receptor beta chain was sequenced during a study of T cell changes during pregnancy in multiple sclerosis. The protocol was immunoSEQ multiplex PCR, while the TCRdb copy is restricted to in-frame clones and leaves out a portion. The table lists approximately 73,000 clones, roughly nine tenths of them singletons. This material consisted of CD4+ T cells from peripheral blood mononuclear cells, taken before pregnancy. This sequence was found in a female donor with multiple sclerosis, enrolled in a pregnancy study.

The CDR3 sequence is CASRGVLNTEAFF. The CDR3 DNA reads TGCGCCAGCAGAGGGGTACTGAACACTGAAGCTTTCTTT. The chain joins TRBV5-1 to TRBJ1-1; tentative D call: TRBD1 (5 bases). V lost 5 bases and J lost 0, with 8 bases in between. CDR3 size: 13 residues. Looked up from germline, CDR1 is SGHRS and CDR2 is YFSETQ.